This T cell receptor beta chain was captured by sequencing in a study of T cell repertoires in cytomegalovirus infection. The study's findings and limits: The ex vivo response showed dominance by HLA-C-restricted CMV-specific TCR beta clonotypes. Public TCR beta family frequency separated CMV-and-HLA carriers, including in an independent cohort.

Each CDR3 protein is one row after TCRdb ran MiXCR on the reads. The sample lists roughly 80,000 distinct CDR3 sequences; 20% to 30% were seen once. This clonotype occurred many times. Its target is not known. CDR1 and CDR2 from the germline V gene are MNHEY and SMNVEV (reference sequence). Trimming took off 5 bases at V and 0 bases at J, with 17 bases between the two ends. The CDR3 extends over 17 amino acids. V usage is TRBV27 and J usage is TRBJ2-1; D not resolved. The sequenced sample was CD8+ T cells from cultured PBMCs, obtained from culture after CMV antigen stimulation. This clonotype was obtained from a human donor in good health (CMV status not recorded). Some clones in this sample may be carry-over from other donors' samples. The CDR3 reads CASSTSFGASSYNEQFF. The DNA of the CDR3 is TGTGCCAGCAGTACCTCTTTTGGAGCGAGCTCCTACAATGAGCAGTTCTTC.